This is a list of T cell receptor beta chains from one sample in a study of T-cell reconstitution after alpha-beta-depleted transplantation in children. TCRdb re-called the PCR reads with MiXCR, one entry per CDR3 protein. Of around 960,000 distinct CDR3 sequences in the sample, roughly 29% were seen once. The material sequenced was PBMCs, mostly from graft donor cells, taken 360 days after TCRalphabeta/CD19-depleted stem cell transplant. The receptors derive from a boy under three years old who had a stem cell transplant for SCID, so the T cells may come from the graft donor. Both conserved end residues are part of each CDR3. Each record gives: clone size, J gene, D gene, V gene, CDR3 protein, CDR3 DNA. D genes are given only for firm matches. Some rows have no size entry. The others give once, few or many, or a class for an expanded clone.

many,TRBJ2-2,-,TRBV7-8,CASSRSSQAGELFF,TGTGCCAGCAGCCGATCTAGTCAGGCCGGGGAGCTGTTTTTT
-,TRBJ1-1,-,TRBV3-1,CASSQDLGIGTEAFF,TGTGCCAGCAGCCAAGATCTAGGGATAGGGACTGAAGCTTTCTTT
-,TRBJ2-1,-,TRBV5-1,CASSARLVGQRYNEQFF,TGCGCCAGCAGCGCCAGACTAGTGGGTCAACGCTACAATGAGCAGTTCTTC
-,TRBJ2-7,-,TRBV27,CASSLRWTTYEQYF,TGTGCCAGCAGTTTACGCTGGACAACTTACGAGCAGTACTTC
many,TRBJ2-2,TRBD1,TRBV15,CATSTTGAGTGELFF,TGTGCCACCAGCACGACAGGGGCGGGGACCGGGGAGCTGTTTTTT
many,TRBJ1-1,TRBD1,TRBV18,CASSPGQTNTEAFF,TGTGCCAGCAGCCCGGGACAGACGAACACTGAAGCTTTCTTT
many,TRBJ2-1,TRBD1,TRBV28,CASSPGQVHNEQFF,TGTGCCAGCAGCCCGGGACAGGTACACAATGAGCAGTTCTTC
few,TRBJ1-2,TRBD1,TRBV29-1,CSVEVIQGAWGYTF,TGCAGCGTTGAAGTGATTCAGGGGGCGTGGGGCTACACCTTC
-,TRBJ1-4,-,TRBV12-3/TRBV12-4,CASSLNPAHPEKLFF,TGTGCCAGCAGTTTAAACCCGGCACATCCAGAAAAACTGTTTTTT
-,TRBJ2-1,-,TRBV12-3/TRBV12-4,CASSLGGGLLGHNEQFF,TGTGCCAGCAGTCTGGGAGGGGGGTTACTGGGTCACAATGAGCAGTTCTTC
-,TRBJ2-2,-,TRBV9,CASSVFPQGTPGGELFF,TGTGCCAGCAGCGTATTTCCCCAGGGGACCCCAGGCGGGGAGCTGTTTTTT
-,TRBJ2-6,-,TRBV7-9,CDKVSGANVLTF,TGTGACAAAGTCTCTGGGGCCAACGTCCTGACTTTC
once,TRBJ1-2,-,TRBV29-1,CSVTSGGGYTF,TGCAGCGTTACCTCGGGCGGCGGCTACACCTTC
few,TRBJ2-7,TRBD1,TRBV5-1,CASSLYATGELEQYF,TGCGCCAGCAGCTTGTACGCTACAGGGGAGCTCGAGCAGTACTTC
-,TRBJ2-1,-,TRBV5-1,CASSLLLNYNEQFF,TGCGCCAGCAGCTTGTTACTAAACTACAATGAGCAGTTCTTC
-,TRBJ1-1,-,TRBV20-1,CSSDLNTEAFF,TGCAGTTCTGATCTGAACACTGAAGCTTTCTTT
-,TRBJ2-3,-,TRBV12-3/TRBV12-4,CASSSVGDTQYF,TGTGCCAGCAGCAGCGTAGGAGATACGCAGTATTTT
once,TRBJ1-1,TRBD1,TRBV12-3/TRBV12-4,CASNPDRVGSEAFF,TGTGCCAGCAACCCGGACAGGGTAGGGTCTGAGGCTTTCTTT
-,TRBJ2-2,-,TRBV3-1,CASEMPNTGELFF,TGTGCCAGCGAAATGCCGAACACCGGGGAGCTGTTTTTT
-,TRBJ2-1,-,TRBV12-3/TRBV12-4,CASSRQLGNEQFF,TGTGCCAGCAGCCGCCAACTTGGGAATGAGCAGTTCTTC
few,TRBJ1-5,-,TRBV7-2,CASSLVANMQPQHF,TGTGCCAGCAGCTTAGTGGCGAATATGCAGCCCCAGCATTTT
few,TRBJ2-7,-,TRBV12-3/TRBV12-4,CASSFGPGTYEQYF,TGTGCCAGCAGTTTCGGACCCGGGACCTACGAGCAGTACTTC
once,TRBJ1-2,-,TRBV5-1,CASSPPNRDYGYTF,TGCGCCAGCAGCCCGCCCAACAGGGACTATGGCTACACCTTC
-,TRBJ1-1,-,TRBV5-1,CASSADRAYGTEAFF,TGCGCCAGCAGCGCGGACCGTGCTTACGGGACTGAAGCTTTCTTT
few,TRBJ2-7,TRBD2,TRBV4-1,CASSLTTSGGSQSSYEQYF,TGCGCCAGCAGCCTTACGACTAGCGGGGGGTCTCAAAGCTCCTACGAGCAGTACTTC
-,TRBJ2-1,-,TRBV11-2,CASSSPLEGINEQFF,TGTGCCAGCAGCTCCCCGTTGGAGGGGATCAATGAGCAGTTCTTC
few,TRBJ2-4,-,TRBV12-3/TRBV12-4,CASSPEPDSKNIQYF,TGTGCCAGCAGCCCTGAGCCGGACAGCAAAAACATTCAGTACTTC
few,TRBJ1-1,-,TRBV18,CASSPTSGGANTEAFF,TGTGCCAGCTCACCCACGTCCGGTGGAGCGAACACTGAAGCTTTCTTT
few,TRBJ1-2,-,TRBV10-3,CAIQGAAYLGDGYTF,TGTGCCATTCAAGGGGCAGCCTACCTAGGGGATGGCTACACCTTC
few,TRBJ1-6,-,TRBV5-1,CASSLDGPNRFLGSPLHF,TGCGCCAGCAGCTTGGACGGCCCCAACAGGTTCCTGGGGTCACCCCTCCACTTT